The 32 T cell receptor beta chains listed next were all sequenced from one sample in a study of T cells in Graves' hyperthyroidism and ophthalmopathy. Authors of the study amplified TCR beta CDR3 regions from RNA transcripts. A first-round RT-PCR of the TCR CDR3 used the HTBI primer set. TCRdb analysed the multiplex PCR reads with MiXCR anew, one entry per CDR3 protein. Here the sample spans over 700,000 distinct CDR3 sequences, over 35% being singletons. The specimen sequenced was blood. The receptors were sampled from a man aged 18-30 years with Graves' hyperthyroidism.

This clonotype was detected ten times or more. The chain combines TRBV10-2 with TRBJ1-1, with a tentative D call TRBD1 (6 bases). V lost 6 bases to trimming and J lost 7 bases, with 9 bases between them. This CDR3 has 11 residues. Germline values: CDR1 WSHSY, CDR2 SAAADI. This chain's CDR3 is CASRTGSEAFF. CDR3 DNA: TGCGCCAGCAGAACAGGGAGTGAAGCTTTCTTT.

This clonotype showed up just a few times. The rearrangement uses TRBV7-2 and TRBJ1-4; D not resolved. The CDR3 runs 15 residues. Germline V gene data show CDR1 as SGHTA and CDR2 as FQGNSA. V was trimmed by 5 bases and J by 0 bases, leaving 10 bases between them. The CDR3 loop is CASSPEKSTNEKLFF. As DNA, the CDR3 is TGTGCCAGCAGCCCAGAGAAGTCAACTAATGAAAAACTGTTTTTT.

The chain uses TRBV6-6 and TRBJ2-5, with D maybe TRBD1 (6 bases). This CDR3 has 15 residues. Per germline, CDR1 MNHNY and CDR2 SVGAGI (reference sequence). The V end was cut by 4 bases, the J end by 5 bases, with 17 bases between. The CDR3 is CASSSSKGGYETQYF. The CDR3 coding sequence is TGTGCCAGCAGTTCCTCAAAAGGGGGATATGAGACCCAGTACTTC.

This clonotype was observed many times. The chain carries TRBV29-1 and TRBJ2-2, with 7 bases lining up with TRBD1. CDR3 size: 13 residues. The germline gives CDR1 SQVTM, CDR2 ANQGSEA. The trim removed 8 bases at V and 4 bases at J, leaving 7 bases unmatched. The CDR3 DNA sequence: TGCAGCATCGGGACAGAGAGCACCGGGGAGCTGTTTTTT. Residues: CSIGTESTGELFF.

The chain employs TRBV7-9 and TRBJ2-6, with a weak D call TRBD2 (6 bases). CDR1 is SEHNR, CDR2 FQNEAQ, per germline (reference sequence). The CDR3 is 16 amino acids. Trimming removed 5 bases at V and 4 bases at J, with 15 bases between. CDR3 coding DNA: TGTGCCAGCAGCCCCCTGGGGGGACCCGGGGCCAACGTCCTGACTTTC. It encodes CASSPLGGPGANVLTF.

Regarding this clonotype: A clone one base away is much larger, so this may be a read error. The chain combines TRBV9 with TRBJ1-6; perhaps TRBD1 as D (6 bases). The germline gives CDR1 SGDLS, CDR2 YYNGEE. With 2 bases removed from V and 6 bases from J, the gap between germline ends came to 9 bases. The length of the CDR3 is 14 residues. CDR3 amino acids: CASSVDRFNSPLHF. In nucleotides, the CDR3 is TGTGCCAGCAGCGTCGACAGGTTTAATTCACCCCTCCACTTT.

This clonotype was detected ten times or more. The chain joins TRBV24-1 to TRBJ2-7; TRBD2 aligns across 7 bases. The CDR3 is 15 residues long. Germline-derived CDR1 and CDR2 are KGHDR and SFDVKD. Germline trimming cut 3 bases from V and 2 bases from J; bases unmatched to any gene: 6. The CDR3 here is CATSDERGGTYEQYF. The CDR3, as DNA: TGTGCCACCAGTGATGAGCGCGGGGGAACCTACGAGCAGTACTTC.

The table lists this clonotype with many counts. The chain joins TRBV25-1 to TRBJ2-7; 9 bases line up with TRBD1. The CDR3 consists of 14 residues. J was trimmed by 5 bases and V by 4 bases; bases with no gene match: 6. The germline gives CDR1 MGHDK, CDR2 SYGVNS. CDR3 in DNA: TGTGCCAGCAGTGGAGGACAGGGGAACGACGAGCAGTACTTC. This encodes CASSGGQGNDEQYF.

Points on this clonotype: Compared with germline, one end of the junction differs, possibly owing to a read error. The V and J genes are TRBV7-6 and TRBJ2-5; no reliable D call. In germline, CDR1 is SGHVS, CDR2 FNYEAQ. This CDR3 is 13 amino acids long. In DNA form, the CDR3 reads TGTGCCGGCAGTCACAGATACCAAGAGACCCAGTACTTC. Its protein product is CAGSHRYQETQYF.

The chain is built from TRBV6-6 and TRBJ1-5, with unresolved D. V was shortened by 4 bases and J by 6 bases, with 13 bases between the two germline ends. The CDR3 spans 14 residues. Germline CDR1 is MNHNY and CDR2 is SVGAGI (reference sequence). CDR3 in DNA: TGTGCCAGCAGTTCAATAGGGAGAGGTCAGCCCCAGCATTTT. As protein: CASSSIGRGQPQHF.

The rearrangement links TRBV12-3 or TRBV12-4 to TRBJ1-1; D may be TRBD1 (6 bases). Trimming took 4 bases from V and 6 from J, leaving 24 bases between them. The CDR3 is 17 amino acids. The CDR3 region has the DNA TGTGCCAGCAGTTCCACGACGGCGGCAGGGGTAGGAGCTGAAGCTTTCTTT. Translating gives CASSSTTAAGVGAEAFF.

CDR3 sequence: CASSPDNEAFF. For the CDR3, the DNA is TGTGCCAGCAGCCCGGACAACGAAGCTTTCTTT. V usage is TRBV6-6 and J usage is TRBJ1-1; D possibly corresponds to TRBD1 (5 bases). V was trimmed by 6 bases and J by 8 bases, leaving 10 bases between them. The CDR3 has 11 residues. Germline values: CDR1 MNHNY, CDR2 SVGAGI (reference sequence).

The table lists this clonotype with a few counts. The chain links TRBV14 to TRBJ2-5; D is perhaps TRBD1 (5 bases). CDR3 length equals 14 residues. V shed 0 bases and J shed 2 bases, with 7 bases lying between them. Germline values: CDR1 SGHDN, CDR2 FVKESK. CDR3 region: CASSQDDSQETQYF. For the CDR3, the DNA is TGTGCCAGCAGCCAAGATGACAGTCAAGAGACCCAGTACTTC.

This clonotype came up a few times. V is TRBV12-3 or TRBV12-4 and J is TRBJ2-5, with 10 bases aligning to TRBD2. The CDR3 loop spans 17 amino acids. Unmatched junction bases numbered 10, after V lost 3 bases and J lost 3 bases. The chain's CDR3 is CASSLAGSGGAKETQYF. CDR3 DNA sequence: TGTGCCAGCAGTTTGGCAGGAAGCGGGGGGGCGAAAGAGACCCAGTACTTC.

This chain connects TRBV29-1 to TRBJ1-1; D perhaps matches TRBD1 (5 bases). CDR1 and CDR2 from the germline V gene are SQVTM and ANQGSEA. Trimming cost V 7 bases and J 1 base, with 16 bases left between them. This CDR3 is 14 amino acids long. CDR3: CSAAGGYENTEAFF. The CDR3 coding sequence is TGCAGCGCCGCGGGGGGGTACGAGAACACTGAAGCTTTCTTT. Looking up the rest from reference TRBV29-1 and TRBJ1-1 gives the full variable domain: SAVISQKPSRDICQRGTSLTIQCQVDSQVTMMFWYRQQPGQSLTLIATANQGSEATYESGFVIDKFPISRPNLTFSTLTVSNMSPEDSSIYLCSAAGGYENTEAFFGQGTRLTVV.

In its sample, this clonotype was seen many times. V gene TRBV10-1 combines with J gene TRBJ1-1; the D is unclear. The CDR3 length is 13 residues. Trimming removed 2 bases at V and 0 bases at J, with 4 bases between. CDR1 and CDR2 (germline): WNHNN, SYGVQD (reference sequence). CDR3 DNA sequence: TGCGCCAGCAGTGAGGTACTGAACACTGAAGCTTTCTTT. It encodes CASSEVLNTEAFF.

This chain connects TRBV5-4 to TRBJ2-7; TRBD2 is a possible D gene (5 bases). Trimming pared 4 bases from V and 11 bases from J, leaving 16 bases between. Germline lookup yields CDR1 SGHNT and CDR2 YYREEE (reference sequence). This CDR3 is 12 amino acids long. CDR3 residues: CASSRAGSMEYF. In DNA, the CDR3 is TGTGCCAGCAGCAGGGCTGGGAGCATGGAGTACTTC.

This clonotype was seen many times. This sequence joins TRBV29-1 and TRBJ1-1; D might be TRBD1 (6 bases). Germline V CDR1 and CDR2: SQVTM, ANQGSEA. V was cut by 2 bases and J by 3 bases, with 10 bases left in between. The CDR3 loop spans 13 amino acids. The CDR3 reads CSVENGQYTEAFF. CDR3 bases: TGCAGCGTTGAAAACGGACAGTACACTGAAGCTTTCTTT.

In this sample, this clonotype turned up a few times. J is TRBJ1-6 and V is TRBV5-1; D unclear. This CDR3 spans 12 amino acids. Per the germline V gene, CDR1 is SGHRS and CDR2 is YFSETQ. The V gene lost 5 bases and the J gene lost 7 bases, with 7 bases spanning the gap. The CDR3 coding sequence is TGCGCCAGCAGGTCCGTCAATTCACCCCTCCACTTT. Protein: CASRSVNSPLHF.

This clonotype was found a few times. The rearrangement uses TRBV19 and TRBJ1-6; D gene ambiguous. CDR3 size: 17 residues. Trimming shortened V by 4 bases and J by 0 bases, and 13 bases separated the two germline ends. Germline V lookup: CDR1 LNHDA, CDR2 SQIVND (reference sequence). The DNA of the CDR3 is TGTGCCAGTAGTAGAAGGACGCCAAGCTCCTATAATTCACCCCTCCACTTT. Translated, it gives CASSRRTPSSYNSPLHF.

Remarks on this clonotype: One junction end does not reproduce the germline sequence, and a read error may be involved. The chain couples TRBV15 to TRBJ2-7; 8 positions agree with TRBD1. CDR1 and CDR2 from the germline V gene are LNHNV and YYDKDF (reference sequence). This CDR3 has 14 residues. This CDR3 is CASSHATGEYEQYF. CDR3 DNA: TGCGCCAGCAGCCACGCGACAGGGGAATACGAGCAGTACTTC.

V and J are TRBV19 and TRBJ1-1; possibly TRBD1 for D (6 bases). Trimming pared 9 bases from V and 2 bases from J, leaving 16 bases between. Per germline, CDR1 LNHDA and CDR2 SQIVND (reference sequence). The CDR3 covers 14 residues. In DNA, the CDR3 is TGTGCCAGCAGCGCCGGGACAACAAACACTGAAGCTTTCTTT. This codes for CASSAGTTNTEAFF.

This clonotype occurred many times. The chain employs TRBV24-1 and TRBJ1-5; no definite D call. The CDR3 has 15 amino acids. Germline V gene data show CDR1 as KGHDR and CDR2 as SFDVKD. Trimming took 3 bases from V and 6 from J, leaving 14 bases between them. The CDR3 sequence: CATSDATYTGQPQHF. The DNA for the CDR3 is TGTGCCACCAGTGATGCCACATACACGGGTCAGCCCCAGCATTTT.

The J gene is TRBJ1-1, the V gene TRBV9; the D gene is possibly TRBD1 (6 bases). This CDR3 region has 17 residues. Germline-derived CDR1 and CDR2 are SGDLS and YYNGEE. V was cut by 6 bases and J by 3 bases, with 24 bases left in between. CDR3 nucleotide sequence: TGTGCCAGCACCCCCCCCGGGACACAAGAAGGGTACACTGAAGCTTTCTTT. Amino acids: CASTPPGTQEGYTEAFF.

This clonotype has just a few counts. The V call is TRBV29-1, the J call TRBJ2-3; D is possibly TRBD2 (6 bases). Between the trimmed V and J ends, which lost 5 bases and 0 bases, there was a span of 12 bases. The CDR3 is made up of 14 amino acids. The V gene's germline CDR1 is SQVTM and CDR2 ANQGSEA. The CDR3 reads CSVSGLQSTDTQYF. DNA of the CDR3: TGCAGCGTTTCCGGACTACAAAGCACAGATACGCAGTATTTT.

This clonotype was counted ten times or more. The J gene is TRBJ2-5, the V gene TRBV20-1; 8 bases align to TRBD2. Germline V gene lookup returns CDR1 DFQATT and CDR2 SNEGSKA (reference sequence). V was clipped by 6 bases and J by 6 bases; unmatched bases: 6. The CDR3 totals 12 residues. CDR3 amino acids: CSASGGVKTQYF. The CDR3 nucleotides are TGCAGTGCATCCGGGGGGGTGAAGACCCAGTACTTC.

This clonotype was recorded at least ten times. The V call is TRBV10-3, the J call TRBJ2-7; 11 nucleotides line up with TRBD2. Trimming removed 4 bases from V and 5 bases from J; junction bases left unmatched: 1. CDR3 length equals 13 residues. Germline lookup yields CDR1 ENHRY and CDR2 SYGVKD. DNA for the CDR3: TGTGCCATCAGTGGGACTAGCGGGCACGAGCAGTACTTC. This codes for CAISGTSGHEQYF.

The rearrangement joins TRBV19 to TRBJ1-5, with TRBD1 identical over 8 bases. The germline gives CDR1 LNHDA, CDR2 SQIVND (reference sequence). The CDR3 extends over 18 amino acids. The V gene end was trimmed by 7 bases and the J gene end by 1 base; junction bases not matched to a gene: 15. CDR3: CASNIGQGSGKSNQPQHF. CDR3 bases: TGTGCCAGTAACATTGGACAGGGCTCTGGGAAGAGCAATCAGCCCCAGCATTTT.

The chain has TRBV4-1 and TRBJ1-5; D perhaps matches TRBD1 (5 bases). The germline CDR1 and CDR2 sequences are MGHRA and YSYEKL. This CDR3 spans 14 amino acids. V was shortened by 4 bases and J by 5 bases, with 12 bases between the two germline ends. The CDR3 loop reads CASSRDSLHQPQHF. DNA of the CDR3: TGCGCCAGCAGCCGAGACAGTTTACATCAGCCCCAGCATTTT.

The chain links TRBV12-3 or TRBV12-4 to TRBJ1-5; 9 nucleotides match TRBD1. The CDR3 loop spans 15 amino acids. The V gene end was trimmed by 3 bases and the J gene end by 5 bases; junction bases not matched to a gene: 5. In DNA form, the CDR3 reads TGTGCCAGCAGTTTGGGACAGGGTTGGGATCAGCCCCAGCATTTT. This codes for CASSLGQGWDQPQHF.

The gene calls are TRBV7-9 and TRBJ2-2; D might be TRBD2 (6 bases). Trimming cost V 6 bases and J 4 bases, with 15 bases left between them. Germline V gene sequence: CDR1 SEHNR, CDR2 FQNEAQ (reference sequence). The CDR3 has 15 residues. CDR3 nucleotide sequence: TGTGCCAGCAGTTCCCGGGACTCGGTCACCGGGGAGCTGTTTTTT. Translating gives CASSSRDSVTGELFF.

This sequence joins TRBV9 and TRBJ1-3, with D unclear. The length of the CDR3 is 14 residues. V was pared by 4 bases and J by 7 bases, with 15 bases between. The germline CDR1 and CDR2 sequences are SGDLS and YYNGEE. CDR3 in amino acids: CASSFKEYGNTIYF. CDR3 bases: TGTGCCAGCAGCTTTAAGGAGTATGGGAACACCATATATTTT.